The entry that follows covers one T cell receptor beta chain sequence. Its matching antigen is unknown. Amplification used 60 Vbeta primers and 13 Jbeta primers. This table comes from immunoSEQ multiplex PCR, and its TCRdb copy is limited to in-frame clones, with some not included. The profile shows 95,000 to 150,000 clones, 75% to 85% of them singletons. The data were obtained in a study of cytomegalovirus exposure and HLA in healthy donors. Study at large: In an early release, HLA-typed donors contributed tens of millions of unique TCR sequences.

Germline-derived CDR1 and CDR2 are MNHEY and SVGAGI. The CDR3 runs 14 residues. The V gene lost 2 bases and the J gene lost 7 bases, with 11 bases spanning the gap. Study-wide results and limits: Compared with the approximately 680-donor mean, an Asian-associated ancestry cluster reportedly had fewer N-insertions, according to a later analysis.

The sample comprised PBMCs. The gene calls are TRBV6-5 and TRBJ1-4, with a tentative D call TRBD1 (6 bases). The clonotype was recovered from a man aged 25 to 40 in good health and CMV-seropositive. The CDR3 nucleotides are TGTGCCAGCAGTTACAGGGGGGGAGGTGAAAAACTGTTTTTT. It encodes CASSYRGGGEKLFF.